The T cell receptor (beta chain) under discussion was sequenced for a study of blood T cell repertoires in COVID-19. TCRdb keeps only in-frame clones here, not all; method: immunoSEQ multiplex PCR. The data hold around 140,000 clones, with around nine tenths observed a single time. Germline V gene lookup returns CDR1 SNHLY and CDR2 FYNNEI. The CDR3 runs to 13 residues. V was cut by 2 bases and J by 8 bases, with 12 bases left in between. This clone is a singleton in its sample. The sequence was obtained from a woman in her fifties or sixties with active or convalescent COVID-19. The source material was peripheral blood. The chain carries TRBV2 and TRBJ1-2; no firm D call. The CDR3 sequence: CASSENGSGGYTF. The CDR3 region has the DNA TGTGCCAGCAGTGAAAACGGGTCGGGGGGCTACACCTTC. Supplemented by reference TRBV2 and TRBJ1-2, the full variable domain reads EPEVTQTPSHQVTQMGQEVILRCVPISNHLYFYWYRQILGQKVEFLVSFYNNEISEKSEIFDDQFSVERPDGSNFTLKIRSTKLEDSAMYFCASSENGSGGYTFGSGTRLTVV.